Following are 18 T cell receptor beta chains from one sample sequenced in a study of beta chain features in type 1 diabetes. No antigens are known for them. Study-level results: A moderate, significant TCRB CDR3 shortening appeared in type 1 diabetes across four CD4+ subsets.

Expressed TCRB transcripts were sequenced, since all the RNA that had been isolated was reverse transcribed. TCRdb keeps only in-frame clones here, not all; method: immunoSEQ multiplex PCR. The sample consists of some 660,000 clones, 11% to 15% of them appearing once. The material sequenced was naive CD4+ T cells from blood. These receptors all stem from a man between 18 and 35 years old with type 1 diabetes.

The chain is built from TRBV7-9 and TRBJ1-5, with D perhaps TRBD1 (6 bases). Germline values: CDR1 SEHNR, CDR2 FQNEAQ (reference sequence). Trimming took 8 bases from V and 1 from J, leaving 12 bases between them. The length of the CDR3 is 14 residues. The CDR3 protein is CASGGPGSNQPQHF. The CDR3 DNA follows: TGTGCCAGCGGGGGCCCCGGGAGCAATCAGCCCCAGCATTTT.

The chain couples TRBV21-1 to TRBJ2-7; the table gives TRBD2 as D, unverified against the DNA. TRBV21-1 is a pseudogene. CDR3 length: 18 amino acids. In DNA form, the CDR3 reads TGTGCCAGCAGCAAAGATTGCGGCAGCGTGAAGTCGGGCTACGAGCAGTACTTC. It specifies CASSKDCGSVKSGYEQYF.

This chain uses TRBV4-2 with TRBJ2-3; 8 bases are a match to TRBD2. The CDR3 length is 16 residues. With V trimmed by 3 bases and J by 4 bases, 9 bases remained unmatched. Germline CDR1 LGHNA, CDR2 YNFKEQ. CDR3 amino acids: CASSHLGGAGADTQYF. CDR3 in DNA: TGTGCCAGCAGCCACCTAGGGGGAGCGGGGGCAGATACGCAGTATTTT.

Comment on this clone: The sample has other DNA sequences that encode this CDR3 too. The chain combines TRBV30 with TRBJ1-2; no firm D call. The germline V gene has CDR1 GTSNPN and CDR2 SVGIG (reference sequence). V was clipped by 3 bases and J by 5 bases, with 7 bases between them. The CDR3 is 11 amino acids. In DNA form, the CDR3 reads TGTGCCTGGAGGACCGGGTATGGCTACACCTTC. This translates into CAWRTGYGYTF.

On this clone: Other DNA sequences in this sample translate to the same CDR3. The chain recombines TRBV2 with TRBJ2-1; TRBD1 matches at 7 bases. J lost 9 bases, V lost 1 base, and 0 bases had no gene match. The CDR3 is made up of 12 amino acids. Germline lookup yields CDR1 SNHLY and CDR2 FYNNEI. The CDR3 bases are TGTGCCAGCAGTGAAGAGGGGGCTGAGCAGTTCTTC. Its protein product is CASSEEGAEQFF.

This chain's CDR3 is CASSLAGRGKRDTQYF. The CDR3 DNA follows: TGCGCCAGCAGCTTGGCCGGAAGGGGAAAGCGGGATACGCAGTATTTT. J is TRBJ2-3 and V is TRBV5-1; perhaps D is TRBD1 or TRBD2 (5 bases each). This CDR3 contains 16 residues. Trimming left V 0 bases short and J 6 bases short, with 17 bases between. Germline CDR1 and CDR2: SGHRS and YFSETQ.

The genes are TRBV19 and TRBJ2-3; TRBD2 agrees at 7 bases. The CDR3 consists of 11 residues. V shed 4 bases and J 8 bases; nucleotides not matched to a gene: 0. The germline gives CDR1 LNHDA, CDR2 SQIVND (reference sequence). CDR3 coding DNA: TGTGCCAGTAGTACTAGCGGTACGCAGTATTTT. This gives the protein CASSTSGTQYF.

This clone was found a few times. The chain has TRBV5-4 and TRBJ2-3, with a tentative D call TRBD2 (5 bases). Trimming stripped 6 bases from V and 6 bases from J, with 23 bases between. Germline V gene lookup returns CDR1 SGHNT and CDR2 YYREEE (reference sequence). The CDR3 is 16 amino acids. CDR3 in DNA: TGTGCCAGCACCGCCGGCGGGTACAGTCAAGGTGATACGCAGTATTTT. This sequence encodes CASTAGGYSQGDTQYF.

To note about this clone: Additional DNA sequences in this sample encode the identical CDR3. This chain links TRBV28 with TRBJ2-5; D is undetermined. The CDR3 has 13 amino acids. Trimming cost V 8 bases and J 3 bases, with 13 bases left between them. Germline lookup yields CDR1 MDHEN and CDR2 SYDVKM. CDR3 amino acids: CASRLGREETQYF. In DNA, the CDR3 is TGTGCCAGCCGCCTGGGAAGGGAAGAGACCCAGTACTTC.

For the CDR3, the DNA is TGTGCCAGCAGCTTAGCGGTCAGGGGTTACTCCGGCTACACCTTC. Its protein product is CASSLAVRGYSGYTF. V usage is TRBV7-2 and J usage is TRBJ1-2; possible D gene TRBD1, 6 bases. This CDR3 is 15 amino acids long. Germline V gives CDR1 SGHTA, CDR2 FQGNSA. V was cut by 0 bases and J by 8 bases, with 16 bases left in between.

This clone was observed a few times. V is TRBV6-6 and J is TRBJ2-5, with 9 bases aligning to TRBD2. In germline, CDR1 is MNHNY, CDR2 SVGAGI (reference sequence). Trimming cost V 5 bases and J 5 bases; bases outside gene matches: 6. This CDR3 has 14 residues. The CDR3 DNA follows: TGTGCCAGCAGTCGACTAGCGGAGAGGGAGACCCAGTACTTC. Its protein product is CASSRLAERETQYF.

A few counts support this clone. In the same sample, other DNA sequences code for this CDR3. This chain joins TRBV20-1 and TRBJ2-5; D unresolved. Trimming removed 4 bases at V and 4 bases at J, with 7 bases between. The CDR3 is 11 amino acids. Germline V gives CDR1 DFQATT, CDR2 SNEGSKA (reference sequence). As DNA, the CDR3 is TGCAGTGCTATCCGAGGAGAGACCCAGTACTTC. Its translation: CSAIRGETQYF.

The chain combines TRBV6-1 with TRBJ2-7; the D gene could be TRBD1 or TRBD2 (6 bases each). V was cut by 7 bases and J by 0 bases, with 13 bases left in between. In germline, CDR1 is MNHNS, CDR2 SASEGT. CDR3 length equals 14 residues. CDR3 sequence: CASTRGLSSYEQYF. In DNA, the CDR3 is TGTGCCAGCACCCGGGGGCTTAGCTCCTACGAGCAGTACTTC.

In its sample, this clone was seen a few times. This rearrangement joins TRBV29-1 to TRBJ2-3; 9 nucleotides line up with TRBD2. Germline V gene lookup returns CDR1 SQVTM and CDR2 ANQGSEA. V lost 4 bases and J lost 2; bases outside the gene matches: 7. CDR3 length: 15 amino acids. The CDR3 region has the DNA TGCAGCGTTGTGGTTAGCGGGGGCCCCACAGATACGCAGTATTTT. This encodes CSVVVSGGPTDTQYF.

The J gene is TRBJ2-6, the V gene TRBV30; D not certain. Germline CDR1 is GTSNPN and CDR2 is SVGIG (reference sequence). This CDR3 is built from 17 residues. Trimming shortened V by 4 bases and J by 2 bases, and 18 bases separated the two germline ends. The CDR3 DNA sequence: TGTGCCTGGACTCCGGGTTTAGTGAGCCCTGGGGCCAACGTCCTGACTTTC. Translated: CAWTPGLVSPGANVLTF. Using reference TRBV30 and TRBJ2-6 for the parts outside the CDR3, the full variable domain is SQTIHQWPATLVQPVGSPLSLECTVEGTSNPNLYWYRQAAGRGLQLLFYSVGIGQISSEVPQNLSASRPQDRQFILSSKKLLLSDSGFYLCAWTPGLVSPGANVLTFGAGSRLTVL.

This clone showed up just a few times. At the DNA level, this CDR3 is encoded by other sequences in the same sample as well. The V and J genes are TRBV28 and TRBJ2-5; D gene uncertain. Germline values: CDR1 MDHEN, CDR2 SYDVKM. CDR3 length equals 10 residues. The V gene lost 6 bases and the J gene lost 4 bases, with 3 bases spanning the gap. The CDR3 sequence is CASRGETQYF. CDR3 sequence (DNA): TGTGCCAGCAGGGGAGAGACCCAGTACTTC. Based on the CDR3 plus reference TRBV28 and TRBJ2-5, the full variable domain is DVKVTQSSRYLVKRTGEKVFLECVQDMDHENMFWYRQDPGLGLRLIYFSYDVKMKEKGDIPEGYSVSREKKERFSLILESASTNQTSMYLCASRGETQYFGPGTRLLVL.

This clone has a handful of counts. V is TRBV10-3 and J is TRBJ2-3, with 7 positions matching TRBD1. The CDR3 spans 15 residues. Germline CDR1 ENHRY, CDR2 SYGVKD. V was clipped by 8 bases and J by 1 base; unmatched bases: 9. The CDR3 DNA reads TGTGCCATCTCATTCACAGGGGCGGGCACAGATACGCAGTATTTT. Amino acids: CAISFTGAGTDTQYF.

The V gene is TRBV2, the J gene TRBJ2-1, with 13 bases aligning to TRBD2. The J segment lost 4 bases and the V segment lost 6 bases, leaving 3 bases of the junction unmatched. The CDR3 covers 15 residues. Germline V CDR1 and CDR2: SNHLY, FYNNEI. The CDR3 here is CASSVLAGGYNEQFF. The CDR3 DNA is TGTGCCAGCAGCGTACTAGCGGGGGGGTACAATGAGCAGTTCTTC.